The entry below describes one T cell receptor (beta chain). These data belong to a study of blood T cell repertoires in COVID-19. About the study: Sample material is recorded as cDNA or gDNA derived from T cells, B-cell-depleted T cells, or PBMCs.

Per germline, CDR1 SGHRS and CDR2 YFSETQ. V was pared by 0 bases and J by 0 bases, with 6 bases between. The CDR3 loop spans 14 amino acids. Under the authors' procedure: Cell counts per sample came from amplifying reference gene primers. Assay used: immunoSEQ multiplex PCR; TCRdb lists only in-frame clones, some missing. That table supplies the V and J calls and clone size; D and trimming were determined from the DNA. The table includes about 330,000 clones, more than 80% detected once. Sequencing input: peripheral blood. The receptor's source is a man aged 18 to 29 who had recovered from COVID-19. This chain joins TRBV5-1 and TRBJ2-5; D gene ambiguous. Here the CDR3 reads CASSLDENQETQYF. CDR3 in DNA: TGCGCCAGCAGCTTGGACGAGAACCAAGAGACCCAGTACTTC.